This passage covers 2 T cell receptor beta chains from one sample sequenced in a study of cytomegalovirus exposure and HLA in healthy donors. It was with 60 Vbeta and 13 Jbeta primers that the PCR ran. The protocol was immunoSEQ multiplex PCR, while the TCRdb copy is restricted to in-frame clones and leaves out a portion. The sample shows about 150,000 clones, about 78% of them seen only once. Sequences were obtained from PBMCs. The receptors originated from a woman between 45 and 65 years old in good health and CMV-seropositive.

This chain connects TRBV5-6 to TRBJ2-7, with 7 bases that match TRBD1. The CDR3 has 18 residues. The germline CDR1 and CDR2 sequences are SGHDT and YYEEEE. J gave up 2 bases and V 3 bases, and 17 bases lay outside the gene matches. In DNA form, the CDR3 reads TGTGCCAGCAGCTCAACAACCCAACCCGACAGGGAACCCTACGAGCAGTACTTC. Its translation: CASSSTTQPDREPYEQYF.

The chain uses TRBV5-1 and TRBJ2-7; 9 nucleotides match TRBD2. V lost 5 bases, J lost 0 bases, and 3 bases stayed unmatched. CDR3 length: 14 amino acids. Germline lookup yields CDR1 SGHRS and CDR2 YFSETQ. The CDR3 DNA follows: TGCGCCAGCAGTAAGCGGGGGGACTCCTACGAGCAGTACTTC. It translates to CASSKRGDSYEQYF.